These T cell receptor beta chains were read from a single sample in a study of blood T cell repertoires in COVID-19. The data were produced by immunoSEQ multiplex PCR, yet TCRdb's version contains in-frame clones alone and is incomplete. The profile shows roughly 220,000 clones, roughly 85% of them singletons. Sequenced: peripheral blood. The source of these receptors is a man aged 30 to 39 who had recovered from COVID-19. CDR3s include the opening cysteine and the closing phenylalanine or tryptophan. A D gene is named only where the DNA matches it firmly. Expanded clones get a size class; other rows say once, few or many, or leave the size out.

size,length,D,V,J,DNA,CDR3
once,16,-,TRBV5-1,TRBJ1-1,TGCGCCAGCAGCTTCTCGGTCCACGGGGGGAACACTGAAGCTTTCTTT,CASSFSVHGGNTEAFF
-,16,-,TRBV5-1,TRBJ1-2,TGCGCCAGCAGCCCGGGGGTCGGTGAGGAAAACTATGGCTACACCTTC,CASSPGVGEENYGYTF
-,16,-,TRBV24-1,TRBJ2-3,TGTGCCACCAGTACCCATGGGGCAGCCGGCACAGATACGCAGTATTTT,CATSTHGAAGTDTQYF
many,14,TRBD2,TRBV11-2,TRBJ2-5,TGTGCCAGCAGCGCGACTAGCGGGGGGGTCTCCCAGTACTTC,CASSATSGGVSQYF
-,18,TRBD2,TRBV2,TRBJ2-2,TGTGCCAGCAGTGGGGCTGGGGCTAGCGGGTCCCAAACCGGGGAGCTGTTTTTT,CASSGAGASGSQTGELFF
-,15,TRBD1,TRBV4-2,TRBJ1-2,TGTGCCAGCAGCCAGGAAAGACAGGGGGCGAGAGGCTACACCTTC,CASSQERQGARGYTF
-,13,-,TRBV27,TRBJ2-7,TGTGCCAGCAGTTCCTCGGACAGATACGAGCAGTACTTC,CASSSSDRYEQYF
-,13,-,TRBV6-5,TRBJ2-5,TGTGCCAGCAGACGTGGGCCCCCGGAGACCCAGTACTTC,CASRRGPPETQYF
-,17,TRBD2,TRBV5-1,TRBJ2-5,TGCGCCAGCAGCTTGCAGGGACTAGCGGGGGGCGGCGAGACCCAGTACTTC,CASSLQGLAGGGETQYF
-,12,-,TRBV27,TRBJ1-6,TGTGCCAGCAGTCTATATAATTCACCCCTCCACTTT,CASSLYNSPLHF
-,16,-,TRBV10-3,TRBJ1-5,TGTGCCATCAGTGACCCCGATAGGAGGGTCAATCAGCCCCAGCATTTT,CAISDPDRRVNQPQHF
-,14,-,TRBV19,TRBJ2-5,TGTGCCAGTAGTATAGGGGCTCCGCCTGGGACCCAGTACTTC,CASSIGAPPGTQYF
few,15,-,TRBV27,TRBJ2-3,TGTGCCAGCAGTTCTCTGGGTGAGGTGACAGATACGCAGTATTTT,CASSSLGEVTDTQYF
-,12,-,TRBV11-3,TRBJ1-1,TGTGCCAGCAGCTTGAGGAACACTGAAGCTTTCTTT,CASSLRNTEAFF
once,14,TRBD1,TRBV5-1,TRBJ2-7,TGCGCCAGCAGCCTAATGAGGGGGCTGGACGAGCAGTACTTC,CASSLMRGLDEQYF